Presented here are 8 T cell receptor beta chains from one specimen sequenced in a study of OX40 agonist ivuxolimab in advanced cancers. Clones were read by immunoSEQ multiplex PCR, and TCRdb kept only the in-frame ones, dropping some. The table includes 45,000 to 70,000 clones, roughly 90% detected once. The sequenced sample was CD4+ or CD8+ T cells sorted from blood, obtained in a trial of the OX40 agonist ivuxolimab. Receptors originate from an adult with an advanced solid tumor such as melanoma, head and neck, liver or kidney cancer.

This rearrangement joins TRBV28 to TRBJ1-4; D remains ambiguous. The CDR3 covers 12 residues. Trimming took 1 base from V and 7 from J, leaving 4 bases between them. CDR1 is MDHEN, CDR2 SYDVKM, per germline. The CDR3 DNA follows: TGTGCCAGCAGTTTATTCGGTGAAAAACTGTTTTTT. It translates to CASSLFGEKLFF.

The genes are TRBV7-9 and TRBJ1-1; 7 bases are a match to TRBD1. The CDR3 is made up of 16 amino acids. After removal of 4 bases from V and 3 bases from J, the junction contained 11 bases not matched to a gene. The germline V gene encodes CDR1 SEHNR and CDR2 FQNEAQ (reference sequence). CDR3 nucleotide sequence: TGTGCCAGCAGCTCCCATGGGACAGTACTCCACACTGAAGCTTTCTTT. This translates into CASSSHGTVLHTEAFF.

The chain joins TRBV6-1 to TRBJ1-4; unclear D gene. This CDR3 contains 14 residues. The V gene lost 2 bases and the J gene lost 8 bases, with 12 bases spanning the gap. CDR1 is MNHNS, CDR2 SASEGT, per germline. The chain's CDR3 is CASSEFRVDEKLFF. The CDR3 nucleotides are TGTGCCAGCAGTGAATTTAGGGTGGACGAAAAACTGTTTTTT.

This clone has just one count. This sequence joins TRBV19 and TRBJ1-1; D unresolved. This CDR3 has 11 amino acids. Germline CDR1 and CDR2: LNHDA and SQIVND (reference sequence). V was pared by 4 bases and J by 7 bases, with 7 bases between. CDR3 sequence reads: CASSKGGEAFF. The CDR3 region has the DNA TGTGCCAGTAGTAAGGGAGGTGAAGCTTTCTTT.

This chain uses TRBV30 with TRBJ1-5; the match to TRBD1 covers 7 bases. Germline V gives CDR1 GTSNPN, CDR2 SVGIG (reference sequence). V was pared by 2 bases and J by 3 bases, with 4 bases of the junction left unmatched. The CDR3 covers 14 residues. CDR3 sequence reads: CAWSPGQVNQPQHF. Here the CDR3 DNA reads TGTGCCTGGAGTCCCGGACAGGTCAATCAGCCCCAGCATTTT.

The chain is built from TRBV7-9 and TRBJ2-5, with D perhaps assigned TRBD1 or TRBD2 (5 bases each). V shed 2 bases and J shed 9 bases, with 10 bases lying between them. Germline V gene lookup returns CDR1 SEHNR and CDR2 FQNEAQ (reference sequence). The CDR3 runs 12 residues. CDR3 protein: CASSLSRDAQYF. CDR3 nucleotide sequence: TGTGCCAGCAGCTTATCCAGGGACGCCCAGTACTTC.

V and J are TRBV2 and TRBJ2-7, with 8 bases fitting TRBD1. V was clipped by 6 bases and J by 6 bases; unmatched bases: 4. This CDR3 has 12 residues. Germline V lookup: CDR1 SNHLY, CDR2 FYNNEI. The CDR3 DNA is TGTGCCAGCAGCCTAGGACAGGGCGAGCAGTACTTC. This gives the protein CASSLGQGEQYF.

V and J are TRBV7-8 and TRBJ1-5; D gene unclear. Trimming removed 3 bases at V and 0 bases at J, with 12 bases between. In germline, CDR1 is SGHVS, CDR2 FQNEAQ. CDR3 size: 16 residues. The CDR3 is CASSFNPKSSNQPQHF. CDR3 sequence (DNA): TGTGCCAGCAGCTTTAATCCTAAGAGTAGCAATCAGCCCCAGCATTTT.